This T cell receptor (beta chain) was documented in a study of T cell repertoires in cytomegalovirus infection. This CDR3 is 19 amino acids long. V shed 8 bases, J shed 0 bases, and the junction held 16 bases outside the gene matches. The germline V gene encodes CDR1 SGHNT and CDR2 YENEEA. In this sample, this clonotype turned up many times. TCRdb reanalysed the reads using MiXCR and keeps one entry per CDR3 protein. The sample lists roughly 500,000 distinct CDR3 sequences, approximately 11% occurring once. The chain joins TRBV11-3 to TRBJ2-6, with 7 positions matching TRBD1. This clonotype originated in a human donor in good health (CMV status not recorded). Some clones in this sample may be carry-over from other donors' samples. The sequencing input was PBMCs. CDR3 region: CASDCEGALELSGANVLTF. CDR3 bases: TGTGCCAGCGATTGTGAGGGGGCTTTGGAGCTCTCTGGGGCCAACGTCCTGACTTTC.